A single T cell receptor beta chain is shown here with its context. Recovered status applied to Cohort 3 donors who had two consecutive negative PCRs. It also applied to those with clearance or with symptom resolution. This record belongs to a study of blood T cell repertoires in COVID-19. Profiling relied on immunoSEQ multiplex PCR, and the TCRdb table lists in-frame clones only, not all of them. This table holds 150,000 or so clones, around 80% found once. V lost 4 bases and J 8 bases, leaving 17 bases between the germline ends. Germline V CDR1 and CDR2: LGHDT, YNNKEL (reference sequence). CDR3 length equals 15 residues.

The chain recombines TRBV3-1 (or the pseudogene TRBV3-2) with TRBJ2-2; tentatively, D is TRBD2 (6 bases). This TCR was recovered from a woman aged 60 to 75 who had recovered from COVID-19. The sequencing input was PBMCs or T cells enriched from blood (not recorded which). CDR3 sequence: CASSPGGGSMGELFF. CDR3 DNA: TGTGCCAGCAGCCCAGGAGGAGGGTCAATGGGGGAGCTGTTTTTT.